This T cell receptor (beta chain) was identified during a study of blood T cell repertoires in COVID-19. Study in general: Acute-phase and convalescent COVID-19 samples originated in the United States, Italy and Spain.

Study processing details: The authors estimated nucleated cell counts from reference gene primer amplification. The data were produced by immunoSEQ multiplex PCR, yet TCRdb's version contains in-frame clones alone and is incomplete. V and J calls and clone size are those listed in that table; D and trimming were worked out from the DNA. The sample has fewer than 500,000 clones, approximately 90% seen once. Sequenced material: PBMCs or T cells enriched from blood (not recorded which). The TCR sequence derives from a woman between 18 and 29 years old with acute COVID-19.

As DNA, the CDR3 is TGTGCCAGCAGCCAAGAGGGGACAGGTGGTTCACCCCTCCACTTT. Translation: CASSQEGTGGSPLHF. This chain uses TRBV3-1 (or the pseudogene TRBV3-2) with TRBJ1-6, with TRBD1 matching over 8 bases. J gave up 9 bases and V 0 bases, and 4 bases lay outside the gene matches. There are 15 residues in the CDR3. Per the germline V gene, CDR1 is LGHDT and CDR2 is YNNKEL (reference sequence).